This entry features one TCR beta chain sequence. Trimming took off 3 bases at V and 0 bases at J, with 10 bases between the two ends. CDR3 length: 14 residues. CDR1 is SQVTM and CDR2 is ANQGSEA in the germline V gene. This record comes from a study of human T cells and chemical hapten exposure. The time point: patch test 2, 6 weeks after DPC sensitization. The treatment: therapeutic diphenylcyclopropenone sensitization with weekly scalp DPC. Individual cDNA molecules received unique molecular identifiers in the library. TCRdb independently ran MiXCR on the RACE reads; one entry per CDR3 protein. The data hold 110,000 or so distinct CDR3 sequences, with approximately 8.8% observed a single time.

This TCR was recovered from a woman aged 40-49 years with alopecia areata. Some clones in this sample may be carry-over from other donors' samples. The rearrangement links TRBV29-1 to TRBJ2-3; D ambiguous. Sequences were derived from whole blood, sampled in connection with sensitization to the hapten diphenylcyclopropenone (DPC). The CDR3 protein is CSVEVFASTDTQYF. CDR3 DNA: TGCAGCGTTGAGGTTTTTGCTAGCACAGATACGCAGTATTTT.